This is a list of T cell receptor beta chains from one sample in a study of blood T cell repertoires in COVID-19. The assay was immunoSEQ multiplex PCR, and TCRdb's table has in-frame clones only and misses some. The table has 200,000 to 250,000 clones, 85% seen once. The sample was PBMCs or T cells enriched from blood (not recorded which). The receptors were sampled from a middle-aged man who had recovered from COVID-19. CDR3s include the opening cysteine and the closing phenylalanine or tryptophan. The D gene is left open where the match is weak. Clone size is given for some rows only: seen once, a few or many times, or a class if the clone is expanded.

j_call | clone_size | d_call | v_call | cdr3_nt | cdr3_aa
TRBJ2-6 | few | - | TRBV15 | TGTGCCACCAGCAGAGATCAGGGGTCTGGGGCCAACGTCCTGACTTTC | CATSRDQGSGANVLTF
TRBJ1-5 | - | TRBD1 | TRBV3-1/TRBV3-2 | TGTGCCAGCAGCCAAGCAGGGGGCCGAAGTCAGCCCCAGCATTTT | CASSQAGGRSQPQHF
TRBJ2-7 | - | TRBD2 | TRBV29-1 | TGCAGCGTTGATGTACTAGCGACCTACGAGCAGTACTTC | CSVDVLATYEQYF
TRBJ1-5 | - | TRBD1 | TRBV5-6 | TGTGCCAGCAGCAGGGGACAGGGTAGCAATCAGCCCCAGCATTTT | CASSRGQGSNQPQHF
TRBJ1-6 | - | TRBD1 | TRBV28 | TGTGCCAGCAGCACAGGACAGGGTGGGGTGTCCTATAATTCACCCCTCCACTTT | CASSTGQGGVSYNSPLHF
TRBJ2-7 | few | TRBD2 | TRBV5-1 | TGCGCCAGCAGCTCCACGGGAGGTTCCTACGAGCAGTACTTC | CASSSTGGSYEQYF
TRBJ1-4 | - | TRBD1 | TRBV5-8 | TGTGCCAGCAGCGGGGCAGGGGGCTATGAAAAACTGTTTTTT | CASSGAGGYEKLFF
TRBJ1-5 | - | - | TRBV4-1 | TGCGCCAGCAGCCAAGCCACAGGGTCACTCCAGCCCCAGCATTTT | CASSQATGSLQPQHF
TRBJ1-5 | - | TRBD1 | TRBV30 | TGTGCCTGGAGTGCCGGGACAGATAATCAGCCCCAGCATTTT | CAWSAGTDNQPQHF
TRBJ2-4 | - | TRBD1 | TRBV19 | TGTGCCAGTAGTGTTAACCGGGACAGGGTAAACATTCAGTACTTC | CASSVNRDRVNIQYF
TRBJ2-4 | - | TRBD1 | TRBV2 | TGTGCCAGCAGATTTACCGGGACAGGAAAAAACATTCAGTACTTC | CASRFTGTGKNIQYF
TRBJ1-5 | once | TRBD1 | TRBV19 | TGTGCCAGTAGGGCACCAACAGGGGCTTTCAATCAGCCCCAGCATTTT | CASRAPTGAFNQPQHF
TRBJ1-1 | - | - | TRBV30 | TGTGCCTGGAGTGTACTGCGGCAGATAAACACTGAAGCTTTCTTT | CAWSVLRQINTEAFF
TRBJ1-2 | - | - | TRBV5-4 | TGTGCCAGCAGAAACAGCAACAGTAACGTCAACACCTTC | CASRNSNSNVNTF
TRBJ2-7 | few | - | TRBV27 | TGTGCCAGCAGTCCTATGACAGGAGTCGACGAGCAGTACTTC | CASSPMTGVDEQYF
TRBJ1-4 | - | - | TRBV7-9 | TGTGCCAGCAGCTTAGGGTACAGGGATGAGGAAAAACTGTTTTTT | CASSLGYRDEEKLFF
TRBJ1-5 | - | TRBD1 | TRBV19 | TGTGCCAGTACTCTGACAGGGGGCGTCAATCAGCCCCAGCATTTT | CASTLTGGVNQPQHF
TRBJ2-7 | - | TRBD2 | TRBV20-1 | TGCAGTGCTAGTCCGACTAGCTTAGGATACGAGCAGTACTTC | CSASPTSLGYEQYF
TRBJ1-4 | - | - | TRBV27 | TGTGCCAGCAGTTTCAGGGGCCCCTATGAAAAACTGTTTTTT | CASSFRGPYEKLFF
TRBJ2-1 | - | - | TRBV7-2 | TGTGCCAGCAGCCTAGGGGTGGGGCCCGCGCCCTACAATGAGCAGTTCTTC | CASSLGVGPAPYNEQFF
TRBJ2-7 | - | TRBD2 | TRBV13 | TGTGCCAGCCGATCTAGCGGGAGGGCTCACGAGCAGTACTTC | CASRSSGRAHEQYF
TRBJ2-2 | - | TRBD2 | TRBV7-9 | TGTGCCAGCAGCTTAGCCGGGAGGGTTTTCACCGGGGAGCTGTTTTTT | CASSLAGRVFTGELFF
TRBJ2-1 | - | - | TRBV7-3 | TGTGCCAGCAGCTTATCCTCGAGCTCCTACAATGAGCAGTTCTTC | CASSLSSSSYNEQFF
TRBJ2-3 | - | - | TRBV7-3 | TGTGCCAGCAGCCCCCGGGAACGATCGACGCAGTATTTT | CASSPRERSTQYF
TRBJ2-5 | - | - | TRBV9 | TGTGCCAGCAGCGCAGGGAAGGTACAAGAGACCCAGTACTTC | CASSAGKVQETQYF
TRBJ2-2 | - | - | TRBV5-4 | TGTGCCAGCAGCACAGACTACCCCGCGAACACCGGGGAGCTGTTTTTT | CASSTDYPANTGELFF
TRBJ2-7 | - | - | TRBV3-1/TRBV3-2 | TGTGCCAGCAGCCGAGCCCCAGGGATCTACGAGCAGTACTTC | CASSRAPGIYEQYF
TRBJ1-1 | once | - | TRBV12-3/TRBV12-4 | TGTGCCAGCAGTCAGGGGATGAACACTGAAGCTTTCTTT | CASSQGMNTEAFF
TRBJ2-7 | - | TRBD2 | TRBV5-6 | TGTGCCAGCAGCCGGAGGGAGGGTGTCTCCTACGAGCAGTACTTC | CASSRREGVSYEQYF
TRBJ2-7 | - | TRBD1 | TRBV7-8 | TGTGCCAGCAGCGACCGGGACAGGTCCTACGAGCAGTACTTC | CASSDRDRSYEQYF
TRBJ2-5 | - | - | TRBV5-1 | TGCGCCAGCAGCTTGGAGGCGCGGGGCCGAGAGACCCAGTACTTC | CASSLEARGRETQYF
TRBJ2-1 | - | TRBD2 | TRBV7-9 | TGTGCCAGCAGCCGGAGCGGGAGTCCCCTCAATGAGCAGTTCTTC | CASSRSGSPLNEQFF
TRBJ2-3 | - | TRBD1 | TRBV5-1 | TGCGCCAGCAGCTTGGGGGACAGGGATCCAGATACGCAGTATTTT | CASSLGDRDPDTQYF
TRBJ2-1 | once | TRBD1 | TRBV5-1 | TGCGCCAGCGGGACAGGCTCCTACAATGAGCAGTTCTTC | CASGTGSYNEQFF
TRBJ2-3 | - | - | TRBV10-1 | TGCGCCAGCAGTGAAACGCGACTCGGAGATACGCAGTATTTT | CASSETRLGDTQYF